This paragraph reports one T cell receptor beta chain. This clonotype was detected only a few times. It lacks a known antigen. Base qualities are not provided; no much larger clone lies one nucleotide away. The CDR3 contains 15 residues, cysteine and phenylalanine counted. Only the CDR3 region is kept as DNA, spanning 45 bases read in frame from base 1. CDR1 MDHEN and CDR2 SYDVKM were looked up in the germline V gene. Clipping removes 7 bases from V and 6 bases from J, with 7 as the unmatched junction base count. The protocol used for the library was RT-PCR. For sequencing, an Illumina HiSeq 2500 was employed. TCRdb took the public reads, trimmed them with fastp at Q25, ran MiXCR for clone calling and kept in-frame beta chains. One record per CDR3 amino acid sequence lists the most common genes and DNA. The sample yields roughly 170,000 distinct CDR3 sequences; around 8.8% were counted once. Roughly a tenth of the sample is in the top ten clones.

The data stem from a study of response to subunit inactivated influenza vaccine (dated by TCRdb to about 2018). Some background on the complete study: The study used deep quantitative T cell receptor repertoire profiling to track responses to a trivalent subunit inactivated influenza vaccine.

Overall results and qualifications from the work: The authors proposed that each seasonal influenza vaccination may bring in only a limited number of new T cells.

This chain joins TRBV28 to TRBJ2-1, with 12 junctional bases fitting TRBD2. Here the sequenced sample was non-naive T cells sorted from PBMCs, taken on the day of vaccination. What the cell subset or site label conveys for this sample: memory T cell fraction. This TCR was recovered from a man aged 45-60 years who received an inactivated influenza vaccine. Donor details come from another sample of the same person, matched by shared clones. The nucleotides are TGTGCCAGCAAACCAGGACTAGCGGGATTCAATGAGCAGTTCTTC. Its product reads: CASKPGLAGFNEQFF.